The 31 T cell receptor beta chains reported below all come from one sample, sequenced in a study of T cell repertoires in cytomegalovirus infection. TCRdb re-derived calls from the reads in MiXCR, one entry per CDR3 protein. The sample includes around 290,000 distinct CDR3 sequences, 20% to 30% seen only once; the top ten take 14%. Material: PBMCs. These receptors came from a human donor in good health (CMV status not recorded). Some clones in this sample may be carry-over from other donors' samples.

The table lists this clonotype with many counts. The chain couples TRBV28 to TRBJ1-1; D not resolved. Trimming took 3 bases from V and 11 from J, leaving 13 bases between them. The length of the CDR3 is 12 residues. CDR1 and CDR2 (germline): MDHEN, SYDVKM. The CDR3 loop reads CASSLFRSLAFF. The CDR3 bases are TGTGCCAGCAGTTTGTTTAGGAGTTTGGCTTTCTTT.

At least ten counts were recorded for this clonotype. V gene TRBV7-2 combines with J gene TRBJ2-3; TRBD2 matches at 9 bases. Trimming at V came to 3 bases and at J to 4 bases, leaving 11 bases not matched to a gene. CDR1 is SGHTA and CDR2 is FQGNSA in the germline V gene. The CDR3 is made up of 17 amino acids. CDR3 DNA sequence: TGTGCCAGCAGCTTTCGGCGGGGTAGCGGGAGTTCAGATACGCAGTATTTT. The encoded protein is CASSFRRGSGSSDTQYF.

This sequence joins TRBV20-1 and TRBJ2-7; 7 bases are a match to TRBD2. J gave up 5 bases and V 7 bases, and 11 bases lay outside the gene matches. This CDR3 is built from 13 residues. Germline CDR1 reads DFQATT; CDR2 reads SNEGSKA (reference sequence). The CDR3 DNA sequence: TGCAGTGTTCCGCCGGGGAGGGCCGACGAGCAGTACTTC. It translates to CSVPPGRADEQYF.

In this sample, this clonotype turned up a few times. This chain's CDR3 is CASAAVGGNTGELFF. The CDR3, as DNA: TGTGCCAGCGCCGCCGTGGGGGGGAACACCGGGGAGCTGTTTTTT. J is TRBJ2-2 and V is TRBV5-6, with a weak D call TRBD2 (6 bases). This CDR3 has 15 amino acids. V was clipped by 7 bases and J by 1 base, with 14 bases between them. Per the germline V gene, CDR1 is SGHDT and CDR2 is YYEEEE.

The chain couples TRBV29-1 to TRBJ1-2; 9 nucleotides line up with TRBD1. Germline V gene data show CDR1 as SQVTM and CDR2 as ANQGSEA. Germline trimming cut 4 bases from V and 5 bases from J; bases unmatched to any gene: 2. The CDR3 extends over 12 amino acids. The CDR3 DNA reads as TGCAGCGTTGCCGGGACAGGGTATGGCTACACCTTC. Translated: CSVAGTGYGYTF.

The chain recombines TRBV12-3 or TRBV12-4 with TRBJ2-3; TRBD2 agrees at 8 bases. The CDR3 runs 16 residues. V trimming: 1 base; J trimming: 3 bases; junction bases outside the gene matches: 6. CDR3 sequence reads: CASSLDERGITDTQYF. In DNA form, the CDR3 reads TGTGCCAGCAGTTTAGATGAGCGGGGGATTACAGATACGCAGTATTTT.

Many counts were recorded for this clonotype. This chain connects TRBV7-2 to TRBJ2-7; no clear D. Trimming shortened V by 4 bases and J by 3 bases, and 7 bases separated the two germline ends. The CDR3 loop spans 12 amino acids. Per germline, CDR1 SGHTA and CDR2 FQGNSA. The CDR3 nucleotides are TGTGCCAGCAGCTCCGACCTCTACGAGCAGTACTTC. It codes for CASSSDLYEQYF. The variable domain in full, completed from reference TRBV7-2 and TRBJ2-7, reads GAGVSQSPSNKVTEKGKDVELRCDPISGHTALYWYRQSLGQGLEFLIYFQGNSAPDKSGLPSDRFSAERTGGSVSTLTIQRTQQEDSAVYLCASSSDLYEQYFGPGTRLTVT.

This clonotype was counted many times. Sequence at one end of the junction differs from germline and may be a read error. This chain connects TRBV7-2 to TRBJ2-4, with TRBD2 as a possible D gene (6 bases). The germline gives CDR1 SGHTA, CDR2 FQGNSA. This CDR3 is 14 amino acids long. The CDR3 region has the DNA TGTGCCAGCAGCTTAGGGTTAGCGGATCAAAGATGGGGTTTC. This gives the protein CASSLGLADQRWGF. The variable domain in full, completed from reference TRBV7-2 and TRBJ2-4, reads GAGVSQSPSNKVTEKGKDVELRCDPISGHTALYWYRQSLGQGLEFLIYFQGNSAPDKSGLPSDRFSAERTGGSVSTLTIQRTQQEDSAVYLCASSLGLADQRWGFGAGTRLSVL.

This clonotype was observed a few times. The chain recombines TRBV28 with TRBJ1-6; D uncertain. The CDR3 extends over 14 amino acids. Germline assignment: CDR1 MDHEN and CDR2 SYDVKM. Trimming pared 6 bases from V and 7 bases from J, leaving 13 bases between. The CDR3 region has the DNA TGTGCCAGCAGAGGGAGGCTTTCCAATTCACCCCTCCACTTT. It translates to CASRGRLSNSPLHF.

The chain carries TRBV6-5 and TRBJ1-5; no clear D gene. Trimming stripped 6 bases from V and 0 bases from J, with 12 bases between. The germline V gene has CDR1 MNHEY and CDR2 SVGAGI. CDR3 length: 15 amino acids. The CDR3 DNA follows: TGTGCCAGCAGCAGAGACATTGATAGCAATCAGCCCCAGCATTTT. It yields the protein CASSRDIDSNQPQHF.

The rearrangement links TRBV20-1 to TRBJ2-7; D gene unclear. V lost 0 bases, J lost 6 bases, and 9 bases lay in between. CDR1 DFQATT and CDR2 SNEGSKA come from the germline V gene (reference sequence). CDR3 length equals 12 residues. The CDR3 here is CSARDVSPEQYF. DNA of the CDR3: TGCAGTGCTAGAGATGTTAGCCCCGAGCAGTACTTC.

CDR3 amino acids: CASSLKGPDTQYF. The DNA for the CDR3 is TGTGCCAGCAGTTTAAAGGGTCCAGATACGCAGTATTTT. The rearrangement links TRBV27 to TRBJ2-3; D gene uncertain. The germline gives CDR1 MNHEY, CDR2 SMNVEV (reference sequence). The CDR3 is made up of 13 amino acids. V was cut by 2 bases and J by 4 bases, with 7 bases left in between.

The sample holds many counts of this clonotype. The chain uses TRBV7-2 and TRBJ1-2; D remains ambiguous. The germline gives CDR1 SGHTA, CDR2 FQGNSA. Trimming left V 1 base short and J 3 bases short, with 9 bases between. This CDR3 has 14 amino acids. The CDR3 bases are TGTGCCAGCAGCTTAGTCCAGACTCACTATGGCTACACCTTC. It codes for CASSLVQTHYGYTF.

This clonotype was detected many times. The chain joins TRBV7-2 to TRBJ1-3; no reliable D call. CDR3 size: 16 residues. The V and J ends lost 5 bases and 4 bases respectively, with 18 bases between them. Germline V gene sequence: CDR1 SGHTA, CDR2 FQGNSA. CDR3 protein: CASSPQVLTMGNTIYF. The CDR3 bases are TGTGCCAGCAGCCCGCAGGTGCTCACGATGGGAAACACCATATATTTT.

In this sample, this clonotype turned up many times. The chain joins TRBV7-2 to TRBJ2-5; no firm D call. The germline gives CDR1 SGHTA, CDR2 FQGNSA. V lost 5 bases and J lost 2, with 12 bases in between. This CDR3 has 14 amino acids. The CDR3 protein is CASSPGLRQETQYF. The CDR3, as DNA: TGTGCCAGCAGCCCGGGCCTTAGGCAAGAGACCCAGTACTTC.

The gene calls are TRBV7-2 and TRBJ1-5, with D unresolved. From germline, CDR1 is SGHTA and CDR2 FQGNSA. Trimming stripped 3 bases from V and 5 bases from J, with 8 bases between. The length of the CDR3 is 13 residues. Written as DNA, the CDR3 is TGTGCCAGCAGCTTTGGGGTGGATCAGCCCCAGCATTTT. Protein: CASSFGVDQPQHF.

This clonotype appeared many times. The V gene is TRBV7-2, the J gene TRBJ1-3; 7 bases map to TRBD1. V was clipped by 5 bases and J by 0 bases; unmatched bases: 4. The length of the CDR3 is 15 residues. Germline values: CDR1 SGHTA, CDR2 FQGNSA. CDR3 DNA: TGTGCCAGCAGCGTCCGGGACAGCTCTGGAAACACCATATATTTT. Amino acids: CASSVRDSSGNTIYF.

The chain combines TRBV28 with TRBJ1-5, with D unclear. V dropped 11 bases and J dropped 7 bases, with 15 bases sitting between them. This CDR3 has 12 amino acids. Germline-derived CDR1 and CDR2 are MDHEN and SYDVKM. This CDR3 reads CAGRVEGQPQHF. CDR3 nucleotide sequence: TGTGCCGGCCGGGTGGAAGGACAGCCCCAGCATTTT.

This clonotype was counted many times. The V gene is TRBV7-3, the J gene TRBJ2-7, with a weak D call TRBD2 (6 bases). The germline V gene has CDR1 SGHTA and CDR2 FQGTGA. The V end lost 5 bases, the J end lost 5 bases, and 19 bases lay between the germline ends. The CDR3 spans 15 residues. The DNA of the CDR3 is TGTGCCAGCAGCCCCGGACTAAGTGGAACGGACGAGCAGTACTTC. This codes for CASSPGLSGTDEQYF.

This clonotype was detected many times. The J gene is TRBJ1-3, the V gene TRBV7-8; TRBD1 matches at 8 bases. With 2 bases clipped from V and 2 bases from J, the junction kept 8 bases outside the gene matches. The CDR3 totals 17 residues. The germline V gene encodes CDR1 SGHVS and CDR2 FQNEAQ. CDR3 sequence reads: CASSLLSGTGPGNTIYF. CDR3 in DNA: TGTGCCAGCAGCTTATTAAGCGGGACAGGACCTGGAAACACCATATATTTT.

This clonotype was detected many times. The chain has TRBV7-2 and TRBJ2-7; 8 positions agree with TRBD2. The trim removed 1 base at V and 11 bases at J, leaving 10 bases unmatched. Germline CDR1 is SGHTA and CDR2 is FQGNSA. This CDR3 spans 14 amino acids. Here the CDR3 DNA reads TGTGCCAGCAGCTTAGTCCCGGGGGCGGGGGGCAAGTACTTC. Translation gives CASSLVPGAGGKYF.

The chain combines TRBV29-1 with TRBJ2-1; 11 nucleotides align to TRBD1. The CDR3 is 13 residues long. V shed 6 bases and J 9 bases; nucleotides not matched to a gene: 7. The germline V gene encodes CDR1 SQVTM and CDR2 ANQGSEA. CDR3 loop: CSVGTGGLGEQFF. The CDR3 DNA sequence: TGCAGCGTCGGGACAGGGGGACTGGGTGAGCAGTTCTTC.

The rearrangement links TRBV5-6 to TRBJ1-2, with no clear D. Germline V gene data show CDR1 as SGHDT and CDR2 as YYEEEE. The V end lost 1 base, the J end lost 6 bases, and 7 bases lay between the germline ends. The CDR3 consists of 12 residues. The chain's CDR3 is CASSLTENGYTF. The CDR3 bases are TGTGCCAGCAGCTTGACCGAAAATGGCTACACCTTC.

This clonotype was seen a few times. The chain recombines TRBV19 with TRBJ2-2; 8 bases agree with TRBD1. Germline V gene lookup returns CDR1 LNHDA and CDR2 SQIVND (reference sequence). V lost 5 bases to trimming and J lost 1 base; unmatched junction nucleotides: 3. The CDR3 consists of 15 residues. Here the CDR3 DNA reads TGTGCCAGTAGTGTCGACAGGGGGAACACCGGGGAGCTGTTTTTT. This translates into CASSVDRGNTGELFF. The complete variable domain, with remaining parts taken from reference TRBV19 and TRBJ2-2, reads DGGITQSPKYLFRKEGQNVTLSCEQNLNHDAMYWYRQDPGQGLRLIYYSQIVNDFQKGDIAEGYSVSREKKESFPLTVTSAQKNPTAFYLCASSVDRGNTGELFFGEGSRLTVL.

CDR3 DNA: TGTGCCAGCAGCTTGCGCAGGTTAACAGCTAACTATGGCTACACCTTC. It specifies CASSLRRLTANYGYTF. This chain uses TRBV5-4 with TRBJ1-2; D call uncertain. The CDR3 length is 16 residues. Germline CDR1 and CDR2: SGHNT and YYREEE (reference sequence). The V gene lost 1 base and the J gene lost 0 bases, with 13 bases spanning the gap.

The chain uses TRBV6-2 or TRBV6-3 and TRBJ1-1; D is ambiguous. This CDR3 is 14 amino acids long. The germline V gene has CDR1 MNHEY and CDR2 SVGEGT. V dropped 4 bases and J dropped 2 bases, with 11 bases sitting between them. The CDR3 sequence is CASSSTGVNTEAFF. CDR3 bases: TGTGCCAGCAGTTCCACCGGGGTCAACACTGAAGCTTTCTTT.

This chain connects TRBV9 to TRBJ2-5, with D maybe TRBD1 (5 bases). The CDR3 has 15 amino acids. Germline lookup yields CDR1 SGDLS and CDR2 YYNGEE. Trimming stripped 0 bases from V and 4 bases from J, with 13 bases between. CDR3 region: CASSVAQGIGETQYF. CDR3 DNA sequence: TGTGCCAGCAGCGTAGCTCAGGGAATTGGAGAGACCCAGTACTTC.

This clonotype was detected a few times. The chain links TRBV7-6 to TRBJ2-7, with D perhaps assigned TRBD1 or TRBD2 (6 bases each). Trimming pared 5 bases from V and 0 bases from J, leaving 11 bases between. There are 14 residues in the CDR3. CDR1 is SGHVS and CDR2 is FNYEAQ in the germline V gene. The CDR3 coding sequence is TGTGCCAGCAGCGAACAGGGACTCTCCTACGAGCAGTACTTC. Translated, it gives CASSEQGLSYEQYF.

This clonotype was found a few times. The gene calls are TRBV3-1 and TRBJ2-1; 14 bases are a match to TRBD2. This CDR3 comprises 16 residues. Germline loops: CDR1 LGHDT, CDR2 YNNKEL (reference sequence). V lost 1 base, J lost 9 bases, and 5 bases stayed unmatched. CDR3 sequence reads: CASSQGLAGGYGEQFF. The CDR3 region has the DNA TGTGCCAGCAGCCAAGGACTAGCGGGAGGGTACGGTGAGCAGTTCTTC.

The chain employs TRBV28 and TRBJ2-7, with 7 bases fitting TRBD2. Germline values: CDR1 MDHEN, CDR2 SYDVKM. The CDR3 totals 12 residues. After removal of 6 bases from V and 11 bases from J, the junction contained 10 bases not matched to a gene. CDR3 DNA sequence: TGTGCCAGCAGCCCCGGGGAGGGTCCTAAGTACTTC. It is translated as CASSPGEGPKYF.

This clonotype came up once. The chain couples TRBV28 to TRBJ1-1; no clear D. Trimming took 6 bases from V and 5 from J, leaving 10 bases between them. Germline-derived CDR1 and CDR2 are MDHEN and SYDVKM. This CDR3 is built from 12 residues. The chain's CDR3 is CASSPRYTEAFF. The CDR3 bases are TGTGCCAGCAGCCCACGCTATACTGAAGCTTTCTTT.